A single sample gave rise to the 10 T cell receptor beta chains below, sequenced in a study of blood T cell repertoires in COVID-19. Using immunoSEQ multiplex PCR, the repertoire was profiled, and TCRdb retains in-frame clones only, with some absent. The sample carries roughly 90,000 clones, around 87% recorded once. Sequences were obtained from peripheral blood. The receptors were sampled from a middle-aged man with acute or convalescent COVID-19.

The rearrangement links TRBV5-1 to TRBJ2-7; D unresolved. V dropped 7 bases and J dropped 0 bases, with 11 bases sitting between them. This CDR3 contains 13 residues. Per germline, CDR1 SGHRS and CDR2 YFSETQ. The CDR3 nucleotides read TGCGCCAGCGGCGGTCCCAGCTCCTACGAGCAGTACTTC. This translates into CASGGPSSYEQYF.

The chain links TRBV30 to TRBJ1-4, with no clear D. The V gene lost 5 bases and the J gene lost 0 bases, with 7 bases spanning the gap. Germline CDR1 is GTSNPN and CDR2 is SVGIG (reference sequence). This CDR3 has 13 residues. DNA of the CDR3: TGTGCCTGGGCTTTCGCAACTAATGAAAAACTGTTTTTT. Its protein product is CAWAFATNEKLFF.

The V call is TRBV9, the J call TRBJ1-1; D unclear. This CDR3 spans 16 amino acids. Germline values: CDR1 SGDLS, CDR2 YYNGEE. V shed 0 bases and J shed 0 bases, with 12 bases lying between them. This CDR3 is CASSVGTVIMNTEAFF. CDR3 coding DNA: TGTGCCAGCAGCGTAGGTACGGTGATCATGAACACTGAAGCTTTCTTT.

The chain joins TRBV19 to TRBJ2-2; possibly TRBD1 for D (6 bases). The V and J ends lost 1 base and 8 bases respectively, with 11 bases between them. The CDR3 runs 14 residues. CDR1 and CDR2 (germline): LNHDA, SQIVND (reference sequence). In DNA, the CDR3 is TGTGCCAGTAGTATAGTGCAGGGGACGGGGGAGCTGTTTTTT. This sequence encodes CASSIVQGTGELFF.

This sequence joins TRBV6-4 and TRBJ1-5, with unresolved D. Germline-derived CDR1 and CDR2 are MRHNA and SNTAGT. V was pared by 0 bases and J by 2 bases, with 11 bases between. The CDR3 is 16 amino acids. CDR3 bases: TGTGCCAGCAGTGACTCGTTTGCCTATGGCAATCAGCCCCAGCATTTT. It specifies CASSDSFAYGNQPQHF.

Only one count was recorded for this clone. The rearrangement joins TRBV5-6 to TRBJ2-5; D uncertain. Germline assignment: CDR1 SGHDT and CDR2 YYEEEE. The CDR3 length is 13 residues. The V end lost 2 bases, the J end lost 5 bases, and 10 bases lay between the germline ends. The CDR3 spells CASSFRVRETQYF. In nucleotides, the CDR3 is TGTGCCAGCAGCTTCCGGGTAAGGGAGACCCAGTACTTC.

CDR3 DNA sequence: TGTGCCAGCAGCTTCCGGGACAGGGGGCTTTCACCCCTCCACTTT. Amino acids: CASSFRDRGLSPLHF. The chain uses TRBV11-2 and TRBJ1-6; 12 positions agree with TRBD1. Germline CDR1 and CDR2: SGHAT and FQNNGV. Trimming took 3 bases from V and 9 from J; bases not matched to a gene: 3. The CDR3 spans 15 residues. The full variable domain, its missing parts supplied by reference TRBV11-2 and TRBJ1-6, is EAGVAQSPRYKIIEKRQSVAFWCNPISGHATLYWYQQILGQGPKLLIQFQNNGVVDDSQLPKDRFSAERLKGVDSTLKIQPAKLEDSAVYLCASSFRDRGLSPLHFGNGTRLTVT.

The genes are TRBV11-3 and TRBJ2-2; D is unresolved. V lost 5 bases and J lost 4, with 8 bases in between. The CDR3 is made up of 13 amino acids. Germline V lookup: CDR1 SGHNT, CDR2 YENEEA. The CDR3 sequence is CASSPSVTGELFF. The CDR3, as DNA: TGTGCCAGCAGCCCATCAGTCACCGGGGAGCTGTTTTTT.

CDR3 amino acids: CASRTGGAWYGYTF. DNA of the CDR3: TGTGCCAGCAGAACAGGGGGCGCATGGTATGGCTACACCTTC. The rearrangement uses TRBV6-5 and TRBJ1-2, with 9 bases matching TRBD1. The V gene's germline CDR1 is MNHEY and CDR2 SVGAGI. With 6 bases clipped from V and 5 bases from J, the junction kept 7 bases outside the gene matches. The CDR3 spans 14 residues.

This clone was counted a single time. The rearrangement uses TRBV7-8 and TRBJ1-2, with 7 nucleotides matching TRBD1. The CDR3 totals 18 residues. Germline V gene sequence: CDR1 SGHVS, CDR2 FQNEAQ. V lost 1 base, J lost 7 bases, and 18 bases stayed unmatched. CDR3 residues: CASSLGGGQPYAAPGYTF. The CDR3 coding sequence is TGTGCCAGCAGCTTAGGAGGGGGACAGCCGTACGCAGCACCTGGCTACACCTTC.